The 8 T cell receptor beta chains below were found in one sample sequenced in a study of blood T cell repertoires in COVID-19. Measured with immunoSEQ multiplex PCR; TCRdb has only the in-frame clones, and not every one. The sample holds tens of thousands of clones; approximately 90% are singletons and the top ten take about 1.5%. The specimen sequenced was peripheral blood. The receptors originated from a man aged 55-75 years with acute or convalescent COVID-19.

This sequence joins TRBV10-3 and TRBJ2-3; 9 positions agree with TRBD1. In germline, CDR1 is ENHRY, CDR2 SYGVKD. The CDR3 has 16 residues. Trimming cost V 6 bases and J 3 bases; bases outside gene matches: 10. The CDR3 nucleotides read TGTGCCATCAGCGCCGGACAGGGGAGGAGGACAGATACGCAGTATTTT. This sequence encodes CAISAGQGRRTDTQYF.

The rearrangement joins TRBV6-6 to TRBJ1-2; no clear D. The CDR3 runs to 16 residues. Trimming cost V 0 bases and J 3 bases, with 14 bases left between them. Germline lookup yields CDR1 MNHNY and CDR2 SVGAGI (reference sequence). Here the CDR3 DNA reads TGTGCCAGCAGTTACTCGGGCAGCCCAAGATACTATGGCTACACCTTC. It specifies CASSYSGSPRYYGYTF.

The V and J genes are TRBV28 and TRBJ2-2, with D possibly matching TRBD2 (7 bases). Trimming took 7 bases from V and 3 from J, leaving 15 bases between them. Germline V gives CDR1 MDHEN, CDR2 SYDVKM. This CDR3 is built from 15 residues. CDR3 sequence reads: CASTLGGGYTGELFF. The CDR3 coding sequence is TGTGCCAGCACCCTAGGGGGGGGGTACACCGGGGAGCTGTTTTTT.

V and J are TRBV7-9 and TRBJ2-7; 8 bases are shared with TRBD1. This CDR3 has 14 residues. V was pared by 4 bases and J by 1 base, with 3 bases of the junction left unmatched. The germline gives CDR1 SEHNR, CDR2 FQNEAQ (reference sequence). This chain's CDR3 is CASSSGGRSYEQYF. The DNA of the CDR3 is TGTGCCAGCAGCTCAGGGGGCAGGTCCTACGAGCAGTACTTC.

The chain is built from TRBV28 and TRBJ1-1; no clear D gene. V was clipped by 6 bases and J by 6 bases, with 20 bases between them. This CDR3 is built from 15 residues. CDR1 and CDR2 from the germline V gene are MDHEN and SYDVKM. The CDR3 nucleotides are TGTGCCAGCAGCCTTACCCCCTCGAGGGTGTCTGAAGCTTTCTTT. Amino acids: CASSLTPSRVSEAFF.

The rearrangement links TRBV12-3 or TRBV12-4 to TRBJ1-2, with a tentative D call TRBD1 (6 bases). V lost 1 base, J lost 4 bases, and 7 bases lay in between. The CDR3 extends over 13 amino acids. DNA for the CDR3: TGTGCCAGCAGTTTAGAACAGGGCTATGGCTACACCTTC. Its translation is CASSLEQGYGYTF.

This clone was observed a handful of times. This chain connects TRBV4-1 to TRBJ1-1, with TRBD1 matching over 8 bases. Germline V gives CDR1 MGHRA, CDR2 YSYEKL. The CDR3 runs 15 residues. J lost 7 bases, V lost 3 bases, and 10 bases had no gene match. The CDR3 DNA is TGCGCCAGCAGCCACGGACAGGGTAGGGGGGATGAAGCTTTCTTT. This codes for CASSHGQGRGDEAFF.

The CDR3 here is CASSSSPEAFF. In DNA form, the CDR3 reads TGTGCCAGCAGTTCTTCTCCTGAAGCTTTCTTT. The rearrangement uses TRBV27 and TRBJ1-1; D gene uncertain. V gave up 4 bases and J gave up 6 bases, with 6 bases separating them. The CDR3 is 11 residues long. The germline gives CDR1 MNHEY, CDR2 SMNVEV (reference sequence).